The entry below gives a single TCR beta chain sequence along with its context. These data originate in a study of blood T cell repertoires in COVID-19. The germline CDR1 and CDR2 sequences are MNHNS and SASEGT. CDR3 length equals 16 residues. Trimming took off 3 bases at V and 8 bases at J, with 19 bases between the two ends. TCRdb's copy holds only in-frame clones and misses some; the assay was immunoSEQ multiplex PCR. The data contain roughly 200,000 clones, around 85% of them singletons. The TCR originated in a man in his forties who had recovered from COVID-19. The gene calls are TRBV6-1 and TRBJ1-4; weak D call: TRBD1 (6 bases). Sample: PBMCs or T cells enriched from blood (not recorded which). DNA of the CDR3: TGTGCCAGCAGTGATCGTCGGACAGCTCAGCGCGAAAAACTGTTTTTT. Translation: CASSDRRTAQREKLFF.